The clone carrying this T cell receptor (beta chain) occurred once. V was pared by 3 bases and J by 8 bases, with 11 bases of the junction left unmatched. Germline assignment: CDR1 MDHEN and CDR2 SYDVKM. The CDR3 contains 16 residues. The repertoire was sequenced with immunoSEQ multiplex PCR; TCRdb's copy has only in-frame clones and lacks some. The sample contains about 30,000 clones, 70% to 90% of which appear only once. Treatment given: randomized to nivolumab then ipilimumab (arm A) or the reverse (arm B). The sample belongs to a study of sequential checkpoint blockade in melanoma. Sequencing was performed on CD8+ T cells sorted from blood (inferred from file names), taken from a patient given nivolumab and ipilimumab in sequence. The receptor comes from a human donor with melanoma. The chain has TRBV28 and TRBJ2-1, with TRBD2 matching over 9 bases. The CDR3 protein is CASSFLPSGTKHEQFF. The CDR3 coding sequence is TGTGCCAGCAGTTTTCTTCCTAGCGGGACCAAACATGAGCAGTTCTTC. Using reference TRBV28 and TRBJ2-1 for the parts outside the CDR3, the full variable domain is DVKVTQSSRYLVKRTGEKVFLECVQDMDHENMFWYRQDPGLGLRLIYFSYDVKMKEKGDIPEGYSVSREKKERFSLILESASTNQTSMYLCASSFLPSGTKHEQFFGPGTRLTVL.